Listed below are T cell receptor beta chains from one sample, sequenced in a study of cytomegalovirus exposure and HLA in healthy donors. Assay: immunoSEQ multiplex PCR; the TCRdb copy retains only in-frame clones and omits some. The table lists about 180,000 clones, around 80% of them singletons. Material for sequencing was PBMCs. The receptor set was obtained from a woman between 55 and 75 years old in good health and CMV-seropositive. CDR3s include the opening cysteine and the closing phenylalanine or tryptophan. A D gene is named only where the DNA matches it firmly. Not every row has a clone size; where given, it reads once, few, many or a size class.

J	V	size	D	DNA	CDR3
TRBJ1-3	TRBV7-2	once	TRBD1	TGTGCCAGCAGCTTAGTTGGGACAGAACTCTCTGGAAACACCATATATTTT	CASSLVGTELSGNTIYF
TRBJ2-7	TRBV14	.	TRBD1	TGTGCCAGCAGCCTGACAGGGGGCCCCTCCTACGAGCAGTACTTC	CASSLTGGPSYEQYF
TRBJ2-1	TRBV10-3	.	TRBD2	TGTGCCATCAGTACTAGCGGGAGGGCCGGTGAGCAGTTCTTC	CAISTSGRAGEQFF
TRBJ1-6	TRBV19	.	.	TGTGCCAGTAGTATGCGGGGGGGGAATTCACCCCTCCACTTT	CASSMRGGNSPLHF
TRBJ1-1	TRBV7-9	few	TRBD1	TGTGCCAGCAGCCGGGGACAGTCGAACACTGAAGCTTTCTTT	CASSRGQSNTEAFF
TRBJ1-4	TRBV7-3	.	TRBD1	TGTGCCAGCAGCTTGACCGGGACAGCGAATGAAAAACTGTTTTTT	CASSLTGTANEKLFF
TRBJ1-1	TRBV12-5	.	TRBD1	TGTGCTAGTGGTTTACATACAGGGGGGGGAACTGAAGCTTTCTTT	CASGLHTGGGTEAFF
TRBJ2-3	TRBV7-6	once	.	TGTGCCAGCAGCCAGGAGGCCCCAGATACGCAGTATTTT	CASSQEAPDTQYF
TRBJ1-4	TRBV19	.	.	TGTGCCAGTAGTCGACGGACAGCAACTAATGAAAAACTGTTTTTT	CASSRRTATNEKLFF
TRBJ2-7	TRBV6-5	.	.	TGTGCCAGCAAATACAGGATGAGCTCCTACGAGCAGCACTTC	CASKYRMSSYEQHF
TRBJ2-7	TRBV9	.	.	TGTGCCAGCAGCGTAGGGCAGGGAGGCGAGCAGTACTTC	CASSVGQGGEQYF
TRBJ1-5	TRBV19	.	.	TGTGCCAGTAAGGACAGCCTACTCAATCAGCCCCAGCATTTT	CASKDSLLNQPQHF
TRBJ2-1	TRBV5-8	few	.	TGTGCCAGCAGCGCCGTGGAGTCCTACAATGAGCAGTTCTTC	CASSAVESYNEQFF
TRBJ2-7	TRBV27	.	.	TGTGCCAGCAGTTTAACAGGGAAATCCTACGAGCAGTACTTC	CASSLTGKSYEQYF
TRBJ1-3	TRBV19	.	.	TGTGCCAGTAGTAACCCTCACGGCTCTGGAAACACCATATATTTT	CASSNPHGSGNTIYF
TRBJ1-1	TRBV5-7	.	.	TGTGCCAGCAGCTTGTTCGCTAAGCCTGGGCATAGGGCTTTCTTT	CASSLFAKPGHRAFF
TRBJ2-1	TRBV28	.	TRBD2	TGTGCCAGTTCACGGACTAGCGGGAGTTACAATGAGCAGTTCTTC	CASSRTSGSYNEQFF
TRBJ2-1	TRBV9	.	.	TGTGCCAGCAGCCCGGAGGGGGGGGGCTACTACAATGAGCAGTTCTTC	CASSPEGGGYYNEQFF
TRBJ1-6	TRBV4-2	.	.	TGTGCCAGCAGCCAAGATAGGACCCGAGGACACCTATATTCACCCCTCCACTTT	CASSQDRTRGHLYSPLHF
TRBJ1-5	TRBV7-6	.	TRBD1	TGTGCCAGCAGCTTGGGACAGGGTCGAGAAATAAATCAGCCCCAGCATTTT	CASSLGQGREINQPQHF
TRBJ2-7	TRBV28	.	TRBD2	TGTGCCAGCAGGGTAGCGGGAGGGCCTAGCTACGAGCAGTACTTC	CASRVAGGPSYEQYF
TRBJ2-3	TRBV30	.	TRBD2	TGTGCCTGGCGACTAGCGGGAGGGCCAGATACGCAGTATTTT	CAWRLAGGPDTQYF
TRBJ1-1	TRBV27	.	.	TGTGCCAGCACCCGGCCAGGGGACCCGAACACTGAAGCTTTCTTT	CASTRPGDPNTEAFF
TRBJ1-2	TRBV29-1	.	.	TGCAGCGTTGGACGGGAAGAAAACTATGGCTACACCTTC	CSVGREENYGYTF
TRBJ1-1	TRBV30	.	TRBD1	TGTGCCTGGGACAGGGATGGGACTGAAGCTTTCTTT	CAWDRDGTEAFF
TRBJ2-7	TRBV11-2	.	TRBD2	TGTGCCAGCAGCAGAACTAGCGGGGGAAGCTCCTACGAGCAGTACTTC	CASSRTSGGSSYEQYF
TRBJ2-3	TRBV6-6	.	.	TGTGCCAGCAGTTACTCCCGGGTTGGCACAGATACGCAGTATTTT	CASSYSRVGTDTQYF
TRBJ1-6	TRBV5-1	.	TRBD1	TGCGCCAGCAGTCAGGGGGCGCTGGGTTCACCCCTCCACTTT	CASSQGALGSPLHF
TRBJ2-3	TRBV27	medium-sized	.	TGTGCCAGCAGTTTATCGAGGCCAGATACGCAGTATTTT	CASSLSRPDTQYF
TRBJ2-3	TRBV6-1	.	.	TGTGCCAGCAGTGAAGCGGGAGTTTCCACAGATACGCAGTATTTT	CASSEAGVSTDTQYF
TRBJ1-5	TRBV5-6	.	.	TGTGCCAGCAGCTGGCGGGGTAAGGACGGACGGCCCCAGCATTTT	CASSWRGKDGRPQHF
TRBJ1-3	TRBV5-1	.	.	TGCGCCAGCACGTCGATCGGGGTAAACACCATATATTTT	CASTSIGVNTIYF
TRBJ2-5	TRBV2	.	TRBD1	TGTGCCAGCACGATCGACAGGGTCAAGACCCAGTACTTC	CASTIDRVKTQYF
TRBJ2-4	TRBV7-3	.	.	TGTGCCAGCTCTCCTCCAGGAGGGAACATTCAGTACTTC	CASSPPGGNIQYF
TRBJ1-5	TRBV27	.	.	TGTGCCAGCTCTACAGGAGGGGGCAATCAGCCCCAGCATTTT	CASSTGGGNQPQHF
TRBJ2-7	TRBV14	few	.	TGTGCCAGCAGCCAAGCGGGGGTCCGTATCTACGAGCAGTACTTC	CASSQAGVRIYEQYF
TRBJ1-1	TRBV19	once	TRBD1	TGTGCCAGTAGTAGAATCGGGACAGGGGTTGACACTGAAGCTTTCTTT	CASSRIGTGVDTEAFF
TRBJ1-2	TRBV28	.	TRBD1	TGTGCCAGCAGTGGGACAGCTAACTATGGCTACACCTTC	CASSGTANYGYTF
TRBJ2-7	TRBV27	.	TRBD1	TGTGCCAGCAGTTCCCCCTTCCGGGACAGGGGCTACGAGCAGTACTTC	CASSSPFRDRGYEQYF
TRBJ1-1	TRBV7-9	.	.	TGTGCCAGCAGCTTAGGGTTCAGGAACACTGAAGCTTTCTTT	CASSLGFRNTEAFF
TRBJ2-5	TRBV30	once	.	TGTGCCTGGAGTAAGGGGATGGTAGTTGGGACCCAGTACTTC	CAWSKGMVVGTQYF
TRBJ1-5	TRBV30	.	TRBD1	TGTGCCTGGAGTTACTCCGGGACAGCTAATCAGCCCCAGCATTTT	CAWSYSGTANQPQHF
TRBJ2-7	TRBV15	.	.	TGTGCCACCAGCAGTGGTCAGGCCGCCTACGAGCAGTACTTC	CATSSGQAAYEQYF
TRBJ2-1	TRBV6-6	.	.	TGTGCCAGCAGTTATCAGTCGTCCAGGAATGAGCAGTTCTTC	CASSYQSSRNEQFF
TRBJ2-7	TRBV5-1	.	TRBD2	TGCGCCAGCAGCTTTGGGACTAGCGGTGCCTACCAGCAGTACTTC	CASSFGTSGAYQQYF
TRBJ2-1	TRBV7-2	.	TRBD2	TGTGCCAGCATCCTTAGCGGGAGTCGGGATGAGCAGTTCTTC	CASILSGSRDEQFF
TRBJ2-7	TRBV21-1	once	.	TGTGCCAGCAGCAGGAAGGGGAAGCCTGCCTACGAGCAGTACTTC	CASSRKGKPAYEQYF
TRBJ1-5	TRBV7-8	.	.	TGTGCCAGCAGCGCCCTCGGGACAACTAGCAATCAGCCCCAGCATTTT	CASSALGTTSNQPQHF
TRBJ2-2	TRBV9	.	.	TGTGCCAGCACCTTAGGGGGTTGGACGAACACCGGGGAGCTGTTTTTT	CASTLGGWTNTGELFF
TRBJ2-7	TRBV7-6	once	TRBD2	TGTGCCAGCAGCCCCTCGGGGACTAGCGCAAACTACGAGCAGTACTTC	CASSPSGTSANYEQYF
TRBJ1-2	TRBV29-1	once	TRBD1	TGCAGCGTTGGAGGGGCGACAGGGGGCGACTATGGCTACACCTTC	CSVGGATGGDYGYTF
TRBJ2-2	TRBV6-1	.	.	TGTGCCATCCCCGCTCGGGACTCGAACACCGGGGAGCTGTTTTTT	CAIPARDSNTGELFF